These 15 T cell receptor beta chains share one sample of origin, sequenced in a study of tissue T cells after allogeneic stem cell transplantation (dated by TCRdb to 2022 to 2024). Library generation was performed with the immunoSEQ multiplex PCR assay. TCRdb limited this immuneACCESS table to in-frame rearrangements with V and J called. A share of clones is missing; checked studies link under half to unresolved V genes, and the rest is unexplained. The sample has about 9,500 clones on record, roughly 45% of them singletons. The ten biggest clones cover roughly 7.1% of the sample. Explained via the paper, the time point label denotes: mouse harvest day 7 after allogeneic transplant. Mouse grafts consisting of 10^7 T-cell-depleted bone marrow cells combined with 10^6 splenic CD5+ T cells were administered by tail vein injection. Sequencing input: gut tissue. The receptors derive from a female BALB/c mouse given C57BL/6 T cells with graft-versus-host disease after an allogeneic hematopoietic cell transplant.

As regards this clone: Gene names and germline match the mouse. The read halts 1 residue ahead of the CDR3 end, with the missing end drawn from the germline J gene. The chain recombines TRBV26 with TRBJ1-1; the match to TRBD1 covers 7 bases. V lost 3 bases and J lost 3; bases outside the gene matches: 1. The CDR3 has 13 residues. The germline V gene encodes CDR1 KGHPV and CDR2 FQNQEV (reference sequence). The part of the CDR3 DNA that was read is TGTGCCAGCAGTCTTGGGACAGACACAGAAGTCTTC. The encoded protein is CASSLGTDTEVF. The whole CDR3 protein reads CASSLGTDTEVFF.

Comments on this clone: The genes and germline here are from mouse. The CDR3 end lies 1 residue beyond the end of the read and is filled in from the germline J gene. The V gene is TRBV26, the J gene TRBJ2-4; 13 bases match TRBD2. In germline, CDR1 is KGHPV, CDR2 FQNQEV (reference sequence). This CDR3 spans 16 amino acids. V gave up 7 bases and J gave up 0 bases; unmatched junction bases: 4. CDR3 amino acids: CASKPGLGGSQNTLYF. The part of the CDR3 DNA that was read is TGTGCCAGCAAACCGGGACTGGGGGGGAGTCAAAACACCTTGTAC. Combining the CDR3 with reference TRBV26 and TRBJ2-4 gives the whole variable domain NSKVIQTPRYLVKGQGQKAKMRCIPEKGHPVVFWYQQNKNNEFKFLINFQNQEVLQQIDMTEKRFSAECPSNSPCSLEIQSSEAGDSALYLCASKPGLGGSQNTLYFGAGTRLSVL.

Concerning this clone: Germline and genes: mouse. Coverage ceases 1 residue before the CDR3 finishes, and the germline J gene fills in the end. The chain is built from TRBV29 and TRBJ2-4; D is undetermined. Looked up from germline, CDR1 is MSHET and CDR2 is SYDVDS. Trimming pared 5 bases from V and 0 bases from J, leaving 3 bases between. This CDR3 region has 12 residues. Incomplete CDR3 DNA: TGTGCTAGCAGTCTCAGTCAAAACACCTTGTAC. Translated: CASSLSQNTLY. The full CDR3 protein is CASSLSQNTLYF.

This clone was counted between two and nine times. Mouse germline and gene names are used. The read falls 1 residue short of the CDR3 end, and the missing part is taken from the germline J gene. The rearrangement uses TRBV26 and TRBJ1-2, with D possibly TRBD1 on 5 matching bases. V lost 6 bases to trimming and J lost 0 bases, with 8 bases between them. Germline V gives CDR1 KGHPV, CDR2 FQNQEV (reference sequence). This CDR3 comprises 13 residues. The CDR3 protein is CASSRQSNSDYTF. The CDR3 DNA, read in part, is TGTGCCAGCAGCCGACAGTCAAACTCCGACTACACC.

Details on this clone: Here the gene names and germline are mouse. With the read ending 1 residue before the CDR3 end, the germline J gene is used to fill in that end. This chain links TRBV13-1 with TRBJ2-7; D is undetermined. The CDR3 runs 13 residues. Germline values: CDR1 NSHNY, CDR2 SYGAGN. Trimming removed 1 base at V and 7 bases at J, with 12 bases between. CDR3 loop: CASSDNQPGEQYF. Partial CDR3 DNA: TGTGCCAGCAGTGATAACCAGCCCGGGGAACAGTAC.

This clone was detected only a few times. Gene names denote mouse genes. Within the sample, other DNA sequences also encode this same CDR3. The sequenced part of the CDR3 DNA is TGTGCCAGCAGTCTCGGGGGCGCCTATGAACAGTAC. It encodes CASSLGGAYEQY. The full CDR3 sequence reads CASSLGGAYEQYF. V usage is TRBV26 and J usage is TRBJ2-7; D may correspond to TRBD1 or TRBD2 (6 bases each). The CDR3 goes on 1 residue after the read ends, and that part is filled in from the germline J gene. The CDR3 loop spans 13 amino acids. From germline, CDR1 is KGHPV and CDR2 FQNQEV (reference sequence). V was shortened by 3 bases and J by 2 bases, with 8 bases between the two germline ends.

Comment on this clone: Mouse germline and gene names are used. Read coverage stops 1 residue before the CDR3 terminus; the germline J gene supplies the remainder. This chain links TRBV12-2 with TRBJ1-3; D not certain. Trimming stripped 0 bases from V and 4 bases from J, with 3 bases between. Germline V gene lookup returns CDR1 SGHLS and CDR2 HYDKME. The CDR3 has 12 residues. Incomplete CDR3 DNA: TGTGCCAGCTCTCTCGGGGGAAATACGCTCTAT. Translating it yields CASSLGGNTLY. The full CDR3 reads CASSLGGNTLYF. Full variable domain (rest looked up from reference TRBV12-2 and TRBJ1-3): NSGVVQSPRYIIKGKGERSILKCIPISGHLSVAWYQQTQGQELKFFIQHYDKMERDKGNLPSRFSVQQFDDYHSEMNMSALELEDSAVYFCASSLGGNTLYFGEGSRLIVV.

In the case of this clone: Mouse names are used for the genes. Coverage ceases 1 residue before the CDR3 finishes, and the germline J gene fills in the end. This chain uses TRBV13-3 with TRBJ1-4; D remains ambiguous. Germline V lookup: CDR1 NNHDY, CDR2 SYVADS. The CDR3 is 12 residues long. Trimming removed 4 bases from V and 5 bases from J, with 6 bases in between. The CDR3 here is CASSPGNERLFF. The CDR3 bases that were read are TGTGCCAGCAGTCCGGGGAACGAAAGATTATTT.

Points on this clone: Mouse names are used for the genes. The read ends 1 residue shy of where the CDR3 ends; the end is completed using the germline J gene. This rearrangement joins TRBV12-2 to TRBJ2-7; D may correspond to TRBD1 or TRBD2 (5 bases each). The CDR3 is made up of 12 amino acids. CDR1 is SGHLS, CDR2 HYDKME, per germline. With 0 bases removed from V and 7 bases from J, the gap between germline ends came to 9 bases. CDR3 protein: CASSLGGGEQYF. Incomplete CDR3 DNA: TGTGCCAGCTCTCTCGGGGGTGGAGAACAGTAC. The whole variable domain, remainder taken from reference TRBV12-2 and TRBJ2-7, is NSGVVQSPRYIIKGKGERSILKCIPISGHLSVAWYQQTQGQELKFFIQHYDKMERDKGNLPSRFSVQQFDDYHSEMNMSALELEDSAVYFCASSLGGGEQYFGPGTRLTVL.

This clone occurred a few times. The genes are named according to mouse. From the germline J gene comes the end of the CDR3, since the read stops 1 residue before it. The chain carries TRBV12-2 and TRBJ1-4; TRBD1 agrees at 7 bases. Trimming took 0 bases from V and 4 from J; bases not matched to a gene: 1. This CDR3 has 14 residues. CDR1 and CDR2 (germline): SGHLS, HYDKME. The sequenced part of the CDR3 DNA is TGTGCCAGCTCTCTCGGGACAGACAACGAAAGATTATTT. Amino acid sequence: CASSLGTDNERLF. The full CDR3 sequence reads CASSLGTDNERLFF.

This clone appeared once. The genes are named according to mouse. Coverage ceases 1 residue before the CDR3 finishes, and the germline J gene fills in the end. The chain employs TRBV15 and TRBJ1-2; 7 bases are a match to TRBD1. With V trimmed by 5 bases and J by 5 bases, 5 bases remained unmatched. The CDR3 is 13 amino acids. Germline V gives CDR1 SGHND, CDR2 FRSKSL. Partial CDR3 DNA: TGTGCCAGCAGTCGACAGGGAGGGTCCGACTACACC. Amino acids: CASSRQGGSDYT. The CDR3 reads in full as CASSRQGGSDYTF. Full variable domain (remainder filled in from reference TRBV15 and TRBJ1-2): DAGVTQTPRHEVAEKGQTIILKCEPVSGHNDLFWYRQTKIQGLELLSYFRSKSLMEDGGAFKDRFKAEMLNSSFSTLKIQPTEPKDSAVYLCASSRQGGSDYTFGSGTRLLVI.

Points on this clone: Gene and germline names: mouse. The read is 1 residue too short to cover the CDR3 end, so that end is filled in from the germline J gene. J is TRBJ2-1 and V is TRBV12-2; no clear D gene. The V gene's germline CDR1 is SGHLS and CDR2 HYDKME. There are 13 residues in the CDR3. Trimming shortened V by 1 base and J by 0 bases, and 3 bases separated the two germline ends. The CDR3 loop reads CASSLGNYAEQFF. The CDR3 DNA, read in part, is TGTGCCAGCTCTCTGGGTAACTATGCTGAGCAGTTC.

To note about this clone: The listed genes are named as in mouse. The CDR3 end falls 1 residue outside the read, so it is completed with the germline J gene. The chain links TRBV24 to TRBJ2-5; D may match TRBD1 or TRBD2 (6 bases each). Per the germline V gene, CDR1 is KGHTA and CDR2 is FRNEEI. This CDR3 is built from 15 residues. The V end was cut by 0 bases, the J end by 6 bases, with 13 bases between. The CDR3 bases that were read are TGTGCCAGCAGTCTGTATCGGGGGCGCCGGGACACCCAGTAC. Its translation: CASSLYRGRRDTQY. The whole CDR3 reads CASSLYRGRRDTQYF.

With regard to this clone: Genes and germline are mouse. The read ends 1 residue early relative to the CDR3; the germline J gene fills the gap. V is TRBV16 and J is TRBJ1-4; possible D gene TRBD1, 5 bases. V was trimmed by 0 bases and J by 1 base, leaving 9 bases between them. The CDR3 totals 16 residues. Germline V gives CDR1 SGHSA, CDR2 FRNQAP. CDR3 in amino acids: CASSLERRGSNERLFF. The part of the CDR3 DNA that was read is TGTGCAAGCAGCTTAGAGAGGAGGGGTTCCAACGAAAGATTATTT.

Turning to this clone: All gene names here are mouse names. The sequenced CDR3 bases are TGTGCCAGCAGTCTGGACTGGGGGGGCGCTCGAAACACCTTGTAC. Translation: CASSLDWGGARNTLY. The full CDR3 protein is CASSLDWGGARNTLYF. V is TRBV26 and J is TRBJ2-4, with 12 bases identical to TRBD2. The CDR3 end is not reached by the read, which stops 1 residue before it; the germline J gene fills it in. CDR1 KGHPV and CDR2 FQNQEV come from the germline V gene (reference sequence). V lost 2 bases and J lost 5; bases outside the gene matches: 5. CDR3 length: 16 residues.